This T cell receptor (beta chain) was captured by sequencing in a study of cytomegalovirus exposure and HLA in healthy donors (dated by TCRdb to 2016 to 2017). Background for the entire study: In an earlier analysis of approximately 640 of the donors, roughly 300 Gb of sequence data and 90 million to 130 million unique TCR beta sequences from approximately 180 million T cells were reported. An early release covering about 600 HLA-typed donors comprised 250 to 350 gigabases of sequencing data and roughly 85 million unique TCR sequences. Of the approximately 400 genotyped donors, over 65% fell in the genetic ancestry cluster associated with self-reported Caucasian donors. The aim of the study was to test whether cataloging public T cell receptors could identify signatures of past pathogen exposure. The study used immunosequencing to profile the T cell repertoires of approximately 630 subjects and linked those repertoires to cytomegalovirus serostatus. Besides the first cohort of 550 to 750 subjects, a separate validation cohort made up of some 110 different subjects was used. To predict cytomegalovirus infection status, the study brought together high-throughput TCR immunosequencing, statistical association of individual TCRs with disease status, and machine learning. A later analysis re-analyzed previously published TCR beta repertoires from 666 donors and added high-resolution HLA genotyping to study TCR occurrence patterns. The later analysis used no new phenotypic data to find candidate immune exposures, relying instead on TCR beta sequences and their occurrence across donors. An earlier analysis of several hundred of the donors used high-throughput TCR beta sequencing to judge whether each TCR beta V gene segment behaved as functional or pseudogenic. Alongside the repertoire data, information on donor age, sex, ethnicity and CMV serostatus was compiled. A later genetic analysis used genome-wide SNP genotypes for about three fifths of the 666 donors, treating that subset as a discovery cohort. Every discovery cohort repertoire had been produced on one sequencing platform. Both class I and class II loci were covered by HLA typing, at four-digit resolution. The number of donors typed differed by locus, with about 629-630 for A, B, C, DRB1 and DQB1, over 500 for DQA1, approximately 570 for DPA1, and around 450 for DPB1. Because of strong linkage in the cohort, roughly five DR-DQ haplotypes were treated as single units for association and clustering. Among around 400 genotyped donors of the cohort, an average of approximately 220,000 unique TCR beta nucleotide sequences was sequenced per donor, of which roughly 17% were non-productive.

As regards this clone: The target of this receptor is not known. The record has no base qualities; no much larger clone is one base away.

The CDR3 goes from the cysteine to the phenylalanine over 14 residues. The retained sequence is limited to the CDR3, 42 bases, with the frame set at the first base. V lost 5 bases and J lost 2 bases; the stretch between them is 11 bases long. The germline V gene specifies MDHEN as CDR1 and SYDVKM as CDR2. In total, approximately 690 healthy bone marrow donors made up the cohort. All cohort members were sampled while nominally healthy, although unrecorded immune exposures were likely present. The donor was CMV seropositive and belonged to the group of 250 to 300 seropositive cohort members. Each donor provided a peripheral blood sample, and peripheral blood mononuclear cells were used for TCR beta sequencing. The Qiagen DNeasy Blood Extraction Kit was used to extract genomic DNA from the blood cell samples. The library came from the immunoSEQ multiplex PCR assay. The multiplex PCR relied on a mix of 60 forward primers for TCR Vbeta segments and 13 reverse primers for TCR Jbeta segments. A multiplex PCR assay on genomic DNA amplified the CDR3 region of rearranged TCR beta genes. Amplified TCR beta libraries were sequenced as 87-base-pair reads on the Illumina HiSeq System. The source study handled its data this way. In a later analysis, 77 million or so unique TCR beta chains were counted across the 650 to 700 repertoires, and approximately 9.9 million of these chains were shared by at least two donors. Raw reads were error-corrected and collapsed into unique sequences by a nearest-neighbor algorithm in which closely related sequences were merged to remove PCR and sequencing errors. Alignment of CDR3 sequences to IMGT reference sequences was used to assign V, D and J gene segments. For a sequence to be retained, at least a six-nucleotide match to both a V gene segment and a J gene segment was required. A rearrangement counted as productive if the CDR3 had no stop codons and remained in frame with V and J, and every other rearrangement counted as non-productive. Following IMGT convention, CDR3 was defined as the stretch from the second conserved V-encoded cysteine to the conserved J-encoded phenylalanine. The earlier analysis of about 590 of the donors excluded sequences that lacked an unambiguous match to a single V gene segment. In an earlier analysis of 587 of the donors, V segments were called functional above 56.7% productive rearrangements and were called segregating when the between-donor standard deviation exceeded 5%. A statistical classification framework was built to diagnose cytomegalovirus status from the catalog of TCR beta chain sequences. In a later analysis, TCR nucleotide sequences were compared against IMGT/GENE-DB human TR gene sequences so that V and J genes could be assigned. Using the TCRdist pipeline, a later analysis assigned CDR3 sequences along with most-parsimonious VDJ recombination scenarios. A later analysis defined each TCR beta chain by its CDR3 amino acid sequence plus V-gene family, and excluded reads lacking a unique V-gene family. As a way to deal with suspected cross-contamination and a sequencing artifact, a later analysis dropped roughly 620 nucleotide sequences that were highly shared and had low generation probability. In a later analysis, a clonal expansion index was calculated for each public chain from normalized within-repertoire ranks of inferred template counts. Generation probabilities in a later analysis came from a VDJ recombination model fitted to out-of-frame rearrangements, and those results were checked against IGoR. Hypergeometric tests were used in a later analysis to score TCR-TCR, TCR-HLA and TCR-CMV co-occurrence, with a repertoire-size bias correction applied to the TCR pairs. In a later analysis, false discovery rates were estimated by permuting HLA or CMV assignments 20 times. In a later analysis, co-occurring TCRs were grouped using DBSCAN, and TCRdist sequence similarity was added for clustering within HLA-allele-positive subsets. Co-occurrence clustering excluded repertoires with fewer than 30,000 or more than 120,000 public chains, plus five with anomalous nucleotide sharing. TCRdb limited this immuneACCESS table to in-frame rearrangements with V and J called. A share of clones is missing; checked studies link under half to unresolved V genes, and the rest is unexplained. That table furnishes V, J and clone size, whereas the DNA furnished D and trimming. Across this sample there are about 140,000 clones, with nearly 70% seen only once. The ten largest clones capture under 11% of the sample.

The full study reports these points: The classifier was reported to diagnose cytomegalovirus status with high specificity and sensitivity in both the original cohort and the validation cohort. CMV serostatus was the only immune exposure information available for the cohort. In a later genetic analysis, fewer N-insertions in productive TCRs were reported among donors in an Asian-associated ancestry cluster than the 666-donor mean. According to a later analysis, most CMV-associated TCR beta chains appeared to be HLA-restricted, and the HLA associations seemed to be driven largely by CMV exposure. In the study, 150 to 200 TCR beta chains were listed as associated with cytomegalovirus. Only TCR beta chains were sequenced in this cohort, and the absence of alpha or paired-chain data limited detectable features. When HLA alleles, especially DR and DQ, strongly co-occurred, TCR associations were difficult to assign to individual alleles. A group of highly shared sequence variants was considered likely to be a technical artifact of the sequencing pipeline. In a later analysis, HLA-associated TCR beta chains were found to be more clonally expanded and to have lower generation probabilities than equally common non-associated chains. In a later analysis, some 17,000 TCR beta sequences were associated with specific HLA alleles at a false discovery rate of 0.05. Several of the top co-occurrence clusters appeared to be linked to parvovirus B19, influenza, CMV and Epstein-Barr virus, according to a later analysis. Three of the identified cytomegalovirus-associated TCR beta chains were confirmed in vitro to be specific for cytomegalovirus antigens. Linkage disequilibrium might explain the correlated functional status among segregating V segments, but an unknown experimental factor could not be excluded. Presence/absence analyses assumed roughly uniform sequencing depth across donors, an assumption that may not hold. While some public TCRs were present in many individuals, most TCR sequences turned up only very rarely across donors. Because counts were too low, 15 to 20 rarely observed V segments, including chromosome 9 orphons, were excluded from the earlier analysis of fewer than 650 of the donors. Some IMGT-functional V segments, including TRBV6-2 and TRBV6-3, could not be distinguished by the 87-base-pair reads and were therefore excluded. In an earlier analysis of about 600 of the donors, most TCR beta V segments appeared in productive rearrangements about 87% or about 30% of the time, broadly matching IMGT annotations. A further reported finding was that TCR beta sequences accurately predicted the HLA-A and HLA-B alleles for most subjects in the first cohort. According to a later analysis, TCR association rates differed among HLA loci, with DRB1 alleles showing the most associated TCRs and HLA-C alleles showing the fewest. An association between a missense DCLRE1C variant and V-gene and J-gene trimming of TCR beta chains was found in a later genetic analysis and replicated in an independent cohort. Because HLA typing was missing for some donors at each locus, association tests included only the typed subset. The authors suggested that the approach could potentially be extended to other disease states and immunological phenotypes.

This receptor was identified in a man aged 25-45 years in good health and CMV-seropositive. The rearrangement joined TRBV28 to TRBJ2-3; perhaps TRBD2 is the D gene, with 5 bases matching. Material for sequencing was PBMCs. The CDR3 in this case is CASSPRLTTDTQYF. The nucleotide sequence is TGTGCCAGCAGTCCTAGACTAACCACAGATACGCAGTATTTT.